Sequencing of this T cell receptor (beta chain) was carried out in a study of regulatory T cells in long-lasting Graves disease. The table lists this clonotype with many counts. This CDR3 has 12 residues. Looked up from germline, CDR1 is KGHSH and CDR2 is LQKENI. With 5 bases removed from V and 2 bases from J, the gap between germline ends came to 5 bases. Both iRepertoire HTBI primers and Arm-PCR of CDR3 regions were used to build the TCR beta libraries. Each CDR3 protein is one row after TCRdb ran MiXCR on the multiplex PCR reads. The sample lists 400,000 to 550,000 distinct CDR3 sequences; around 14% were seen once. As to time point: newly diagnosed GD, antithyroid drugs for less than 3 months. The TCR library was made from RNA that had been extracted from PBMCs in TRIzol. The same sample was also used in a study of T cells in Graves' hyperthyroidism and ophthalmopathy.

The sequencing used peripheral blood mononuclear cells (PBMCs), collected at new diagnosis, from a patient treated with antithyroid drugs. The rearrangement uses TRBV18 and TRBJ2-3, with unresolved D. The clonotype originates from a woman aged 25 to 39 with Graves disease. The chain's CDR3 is CASSDTTDTQYF. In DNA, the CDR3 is TGTGCCAGCTCAGATACCACAGATACGCAGTATTTT.